The rows below give T cell receptor beta chains drawn from one sample of a study of CD8 T cell repertoires and HIV-1 epitope variants. The protocol was immunoSEQ multiplex PCR, while the TCRdb copy is restricted to in-frame clones and leaves out a portion. The table has about 5,000 clones, approximately 72% seen once. Antigens for these TCRs are unknown. Sequencing was performed on cultured CD8+ T cells derived from PBMCs. Receptors originate from a male donor with HIV. The CDR3 runs from the conserved cysteine through the conserved F or W. A D gene is named only where the DNA matches it firmly. Only some rows state a clone size, as once, few, many or a class for expanded clones.

v_call	clone_size	d_call	j_call	cdr3_nt	cdr3_aa
TRBV19	NA	TRBD1	TRBJ2-1	TGTGCCAGTAGTATGGCGACAGGGGGCTGGGATGAGCAGTTCTTC	CASSMATGGWDEQFF
TRBV5-6	NA	TRBD2	TRBJ2-3	TGTGCCAGCAGTTCGACTAGCGGGATGAAAGATACGCAGTATTTT	CASSSTSGMKDTQYF
TRBV4-3	few	NA	TRBJ2-3	TGCGCCAGCAGCCAAGACCGGCCCAGTAGGGCGGATACGCAGTATTTT	CASSQDRPSRADTQYF
TRBV9	NA	NA	TRBJ1-6	TGTGCCAGCAGCGCCGAGGGGACGGCCAGCTCCTATAATTCACCCCTCCACTTT	CASSAEGTASSYNSPLHF
TRBV11-2	NA	NA	TRBJ2-1	TGTGCCAGCAGCCCCACGTCCAATGAGCAGTTCTTC	CASSPTSNEQFF
TRBV19	few	NA	TRBJ1-1	TGTGCCAGTAGTATCTGGGAGAACACTGAAGCTTTCTTT	CASSIWENTEAFF
TRBV18	few	TRBD1	TRBJ1-2	TGTGCCAGCTCAACCCGGACAGGGGAGGCTCCCGTCTATGGCTACACCTTC	CASSTRTGEAPVYGYTF
TRBV28	NA	NA	TRBJ1-5	TGTGCCAGCAGTTTATCCGCCCTCGATCAGCCCCAGCATTTT	CASSLSALDQPQHF
TRBV2	NA	TRBD2	TRBJ2-2	TGTGCCAGCAGTGGGACTAGCGGCAACACCGGGGAGCTGTTTTTT	CASSGTSGNTGELFF
TRBV7-9	few	TRBD1	TRBJ2-7	TGTGCCAGCAGCGAGATTCAGGGGGCGATCAACGAGCAGTACTTC	CASSEIQGAINEQYF
TRBV30	NA	NA	TRBJ1-1	TGTGCCTGGGATAGGGACACTGAAGCTTTCTTT	CAWDRDTEAFF
TRBV28	NA	NA	TRBJ1-1	TGTGCCAGCAGCAGAGACTTGAACACTGAAGCTTTCTTT	CASSRDLNTEAFF
TRBV19	few	NA	TRBJ2-7	TGTGCCAGTAGTATAGGCAGGGGTGGCGAGCAGTACTTC	CASSIGRGGEQYF
TRBV9	NA	NA	TRBJ1-1	TGTGCCAGCAGCGCCCTCCAGATAAGTCAGGGAGTTTTTGTCGACACTGAAGCTTTCTTT	CASSALQISQGVFVDTEAFF
TRBV9	NA	TRBD2	TRBJ2-1	TGTGCCAGCAGCGTAGTAGCGGGGGGGCCATACAATGAGCAGTTCTTC	CASSVVAGGPYNEQFF
TRBV6-5	NA	TRBD1	TRBJ1-1	TGTGCCAGCAGCCCGACAGGGGCTTCGAACACTGAAGCTTTCTTT	CASSPTGASNTEAFF
TRBV30	once	NA	TRBJ1-1	TGTGCCTGGAGTAAAGGACGGGAAATAACTGAAGCTTTCTTT	CAWSKGREITEAFF
TRBV28	NA	TRBD1	TRBJ2-7	TGTGCCAGCAGCACCCCCGGACAGGGGCGGCACGAGCAGTACTTC	CASSTPGQGRHEQYF
TRBV14	NA	TRBD1	TRBJ2-7	TGTGCCAGCAGCTGGACAGGGGGCTACGAGCAGTACTTC	CASSWTGGYEQYF
TRBV28	NA	TRBD2	TRBJ2-7	TGTGCCAGCAGTTTCCCCCAGACTAGCGGAAGCTACGAGCAGTACTTC	CASSFPQTSGSYEQYF
TRBV30	NA	NA	TRBJ2-5	TGTGCCTGGAGACCGGACTCAGAGACCCAGTACTTC	CAWRPDSETQYF
TRBV2	NA	NA	TRBJ2-2	TGTGCCAGCAGTGAAGGACACACGAACACCGGGGAGCTGTTTTTT	CASSEGHTNTGELFF
TRBV27	NA	TRBD1	TRBJ1-2	TGTGCCAGCAAAGACCGGGACAGGGATCTCGGTGGCTACACCTTC	CASKDRDRDLGGYTF
TRBV27	few	NA	TRBJ2-7	TGTGCCAGCAGCCCAGAAGGCAGGCTGTCCTACGAGCAGTACTTC	CASSPEGRLSYEQYF
TRBV7-9	NA	NA	TRBJ2-1	TGTGCCAGCAGCCTCGGTCAGGGGCTAAACAATGAGCAGTTCTTC	CASSLGQGLNNEQFF
TRBV5-1	NA	TRBD2	TRBJ2-3	TGCGCCAGCGGGGGTAGCGGGGGGCATTATACGCAGTATTTT	CASGGSGGHYTQYF
TRBV9	NA	NA	TRBJ1-2	TGTGCCAGCAGCGACCCAGGTTCCTTACTTGCTAACTATGGCTACACCTTC	CASSDPGSLLANYGYTF
TRBV4-2	NA	TRBD2	TRBJ2-1	TGTGCCAGCAGCCAAGTTTCTGTCGCCAGGACTAGGGACAATGAGCAGTTCTTC	CASSQVSVARTRDNEQFF
TRBV27	NA	TRBD1	TRBJ1-2	TGTGCCAGCAGCCAGGGGGGTAACGACTATGGCTACACCTTC	CASSQGGNDYGYTF
TRBV6-5	NA	NA	TRBJ1-1	TGTGCCAGCAGTCCACTCCGGGAAGACACTGAAGCTTTCTTT	CASSPLREDTEAFF
TRBV5-1	NA	TRBD2	TRBJ2-3	TGCGCCAGCAGCTCAAATCCCGGGACTAGCGGGAGGTCCGCGGATACGCAGTATTTT	CASSSNPGTSGRSADTQYF
TRBV7-9	NA	NA	TRBJ1-1	TGTGCCAGCAGCTACCCCAGGGAAACTGAAGCTTTCTTT	CASSYPRETEAFF
TRBV7-2	NA	NA	TRBJ2-2	TGTGCCAGCAGCTCGGCAGGGAGGACCGGGGAGCTGTTTTTT	CASSSAGRTGELFF
TRBV6-5	NA	TRBD1	TRBJ2-5	TGTGCCAGCAGGGGGACAGGCATGCAAGAGACCCAGTACTTC	CASRGTGMQETQYF
TRBV4-3	NA	NA	TRBJ2-2	TGCGCCAGCAGCCAAGATGCAGACAGCAACACCGGGGAGCTGTTTTTT	CASSQDADSNTGELFF
TRBV9	large	NA	TRBJ1-2	TGTGCCAGCAGCTTCGTAGGGTCTGGAGCTTATGGCTACACCTTC	CASSFVGSGAYGYTF
TRBV27	NA	NA	TRBJ1-6	TGTGCCAGCAGTTTAGGTCTGGGGGGACATTCACCCCTCCACTTT	CASSLGLGGHSPLHF
TRBV11-2	NA	NA	TRBJ2-7	TGTGCCAGCAGCAGTGAGATAGGGAGCTCCTACGAGCAGTACTTC	CASSSEIGSSYEQYF
TRBV7-3	NA	TRBD2	TRBJ2-1	TGTGCCAGCAGCTTAATGGGAGCGGGGGGGCTCGGCAATGAGCAGTTCTTC	CASSLMGAGGLGNEQFF
TRBV27	NA	NA	TRBJ2-7	TGTGCCAGCAGTTTATTCCCAGGGACCCTGTACGAGCAGTACTTC	CASSLFPGTLYEQYF
TRBV11-3	NA	TRBD1	TRBJ2-2	TGTGCCAGCAGCCTTCGGACAGGGCCGAACACCGGGGAGCTGTTTTTT	CASSLRTGPNTGELFF
TRBV7-2	few	NA	TRBJ2-7	TGTGCCAGCAGCTTAGGCCCCCCCGACGAGCAGTACTTC	CASSLGPPDEQYF
TRBV5-1	NA	TRBD2	TRBJ2-1	TGCGCCAGCAGCTTACCAGCGGGAGGGTTGAGTAGCTATGAGCAGTTCTTC	CASSLPAGGLSSYEQFF
TRBV29-1	NA	NA	TRBJ2-5	TGCAGCGTTGACGACAAGGCGTCCGCGAGCCAAGAGACCCAGTACTTC	CSVDDKASASQETQYF
TRBV29-1	NA	NA	TRBJ1-1	TGCAGCGTCCCGAGCGGGGCAGGAGGGGTAACTGAAGCTTTCTTT	CSVPSGAGGVTEAFF
TRBV28	NA	NA	TRBJ1-2	TGTGCCAGCAGTTTATCCGGCGCCGGTGGCTACACCTTC	CASSLSGAGGYTF
TRBV6-6	NA	TRBD2	TRBJ2-7	TGTGCCAGCAGTTACGGGACTAGCGGATACTACGAGCAGTACTTC	CASSYGTSGYYEQYF
TRBV5-4	once	NA	TRBJ2-1	TGTGCCAGCAGCCAAAATAGCGTTGTTGAGCAGTTCTTC	CASSQNSVVEQFF
TRBV6-5	NA	TRBD1	TRBJ1-1	TGTGCCAGCAGTTGGACAGGGAACACTGAAGCTTTCTTT	CASSWTGNTEAFF